Sequencing of this T cell receptor (beta chain) was carried out in a study of human T cells and chemical hapten exposure. Looking at the study overall: Patch tests applied 0.01% DPC to the upper back, read at 6 days. Largely, small differences in pooled library volume made per-sample TCR yields vary.

The library tagged individual cDNA molecules with unique molecular identifiers. Each CDR3 protein gets one entry after TCRdb re-called the RACE reads with MiXCR. The sample carries around 300,000 distinct CDR3 sequences, approximately 8% recorded once. This clonotype was counted a few times. Specified time point: pre-sensitization, week 0. The treatment denotes: therapeutic diphenylcyclopropenone sensitization with weekly scalp DPC. The germline CDR1 and CDR2 sequences are MNHEY and SVGEGT. The J segment lost 3 bases and the V segment lost 6 bases, leaving 3 bases of the junction unmatched. The CDR3 has 13 residues.

The specimen was whole blood, collected in connection with sensitization to the hapten diphenylcyclopropenone (DPC). This chain uses TRBV6-2 or TRBV6-3 with TRBJ2-5; 8 bases line up with TRBD1. This receptor was taken from a man aged 18 to 30 with alopecia areata. Some clones in this sample may be carry-over from other donors' samples. CDR3 in DNA: TGTGCCAGCAGACGACAGGGGAAAGAGACCCAGTACTTC. Residues: CASRRQGKETQYF.